This entry lists 25 T cell receptor beta chains sequenced from one sample in a study of blood T cell repertoires in COVID-19. Clones were sequenced by immunoSEQ multiplex PCR, and TCRdb holds only the in-frame ones, with some missing. The table includes 250,000 to 300,000 clones, around 81% detected once. The sequenced sample consisted of peripheral blood. The receptor source for this set is a woman between 55 and 75 years old with active or convalescent COVID-19.

The rearrangement joins TRBV7-9 to TRBJ1-5; D is unresolved. The CDR3 is 12 residues long. The V gene's germline CDR1 is SEHNR and CDR2 FQNEAQ (reference sequence). V lost 5 bases and J 6 bases, leaving 8 bases between the germline ends. The CDR3 spells CASSRMRQPQHF. For the CDR3, the DNA is TGTGCCAGCAGCCGTATGCGTCAGCCCCAGCATTTT.

CDR3 sequence: CASSSPGGYGYTF. The CDR3 DNA sequence: TGCGCCAGCAGCTCCCCCGGCGGGTATGGCTACACCTTC. V usage is TRBV4-3 and J usage is TRBJ1-2, with D unresolved. Per the germline V gene, CDR1 is LGHNA and CDR2 is YSLEER. The CDR3 contains 13 residues. The V and J ends lost 5 bases and 5 bases respectively, with 12 bases between them.

A single count supports this clone. The rearrangement joins TRBV19 to TRBJ1-1, with a weak D call TRBD1 (5 bases). CDR1 is LNHDA and CDR2 is SQIVND in the germline V gene (reference sequence). V was trimmed by 5 bases and J by 4 bases, leaving 11 bases between them. The CDR3 consists of 13 residues. The CDR3 protein is CASSVQGGTEAFF. CDR3 bases: TGTGCCAGTAGTGTCCAGGGCGGCACTGAAGCTTTCTTT.

The V call is TRBV30, the J call TRBJ1-1; 7 positions match TRBD1. The CDR3 is made up of 16 amino acids. V dropped 3 bases and J dropped 1; count of bases not matched to a gene: 11. The germline V gene has CDR1 GTSNPN and CDR2 SVGIG (reference sequence). Here the CDR3 DNA reads TGTGCCTGGAGAGGAATAAAGGGACAGTGGAACACTGAAGCTTTCTTT. This encodes CAWRGIKGQWNTEAFF.

The genes are TRBV5-4 and TRBJ2-1; 10 bases fit TRBD2. V gave up 0 bases and J gave up 4 bases; unmatched junction bases: 1. Germline V CDR1 and CDR2: SGHNT, YYREEE (reference sequence). This CDR3 is 15 amino acids long. Here the CDR3 reads CASSLVSGGYNEQFF. CDR3 DNA: TGTGCCAGCAGCTTGGTTAGCGGGGGGTACAATGAGCAGTTCTTC.

V usage is TRBV19 and J usage is TRBJ2-1; maybe TRBD2 (6 bases). This CDR3 spans 12 amino acids. In germline, CDR1 is LNHDA, CDR2 SQIVND (reference sequence). Trimming pared 7 bases from V and 9 bases from J, leaving 13 bases between. This CDR3 is CASKGLGGEQFF. DNA of the CDR3: TGTGCCAGTAAAGGACTGGGGGGTGAGCAGTTCTTC.

The chain's CDR3 is CASSASNTGELFF. CDR3 nucleotides: TGTGCCAGCAGTGCCTCGAACACCGGGGAGCTGTTTTTT. The chain carries TRBV2 and TRBJ2-2; no clear D gene. From germline, CDR1 is SNHLY and CDR2 FYNNEI. V lost 4 bases and J lost 0, with 3 bases in between. There are 13 residues in the CDR3.

The chain recombines TRBV27 with TRBJ2-1, with 7 bases fitting TRBD2. The CDR3 has 13 residues. The V gene's germline CDR1 is MNHEY and CDR2 SMNVEV (reference sequence). Losses at the gene ends were 6 bases for V and 6 bases for J; bases not matched to a gene: 5. Written as DNA, the CDR3 is TGTGCCAGCAGCCCTGGGGGGGGCAATGAGCAGTTCTTC. Its translation: CASSPGGGNEQFF.

Comments on this clone: Other DNA variants within this sample encode the same CDR3. CDR3 sequence reads: CASSPGNEKLFF. The CDR3 bases are TGTGCCAGCAGTCCCGGTAATGAAAAACTGTTTTTT. The rearrangement links TRBV6-6 to TRBJ1-4; D is unresolved. Trimming removed 5 bases at V and 4 bases at J, with 5 bases between. The CDR3 is 12 amino acids. The V gene's germline CDR1 is MNHNY and CDR2 SVGAGI (reference sequence).

The rearrangement uses TRBV7-8 and TRBJ1-2; possible D gene TRBD1, 6 bases. The CDR3 consists of 16 residues. V gave up 0 bases and J gave up 4 bases, with 15 bases separating them. Germline lookup yields CDR1 SGHVS and CDR2 FQNEAQ. The CDR3 is CASSLAGDTPFYGYTF. The CDR3, as DNA: TGTGCCAGCAGCTTAGCCGGGGACACACCGTTCTATGGCTACACCTTC.

The chain couples TRBV6-5 to TRBJ1-4, with 10 positions matching TRBD1. Per germline, CDR1 MNHEY and CDR2 SVGAGI. This CDR3 has 15 residues. V lost 6 bases to trimming and J lost 2 bases; unmatched junction nucleotides: 3. In DNA form, the CDR3 reads TGTGCCAGCAGCCTGACAGGGGGCACTAATGAAAAACTGTTTTTT. Translating it yields CASSLTGGTNEKLFF.

CDR3 in DNA: TGCAGCGTCGAGGGCAACACTGAAGCTTTCTTT. Protein: CSVEGNTEAFF. The chain links TRBV29-1 to TRBJ1-1; D unresolved. Per germline, CDR1 SQVTM and CDR2 ANQGSEA. The V gene lost 6 bases and the J gene lost 2 bases, with 7 bases spanning the gap. The CDR3 totals 11 residues.

This chain joins TRBV2 and TRBJ1-4, with TRBD1 as a possible D gene (5 bases). Trimming took off 6 bases at V and 8 bases at J, with 10 bases between the two ends. Germline V CDR1 and CDR2: SNHLY, FYNNEI. The length of the CDR3 is 12 residues. The DNA for the CDR3 is TGTGCCAGCAGCCAGGGAAAAGAAAAACTGTTTTTT. Protein sequence: CASSQGKEKLFF.

The chain links TRBV19 to TRBJ2-3, with 7 nucleotides matching TRBD1. Germline assignment: CDR1 LNHDA and CDR2 SQIVND (reference sequence). V lost 3 bases and J lost 6; bases outside the gene matches: 15. This CDR3 spans 17 amino acids. CDR3 sequence (DNA): TGTGCCAGTAGTATGCAATTCGGGACAGCTTCCAGGGATACGCAGTATTTT. The encoded protein is CASSMQFGTASRDTQYF.

Note on this clone: The missing conserved phenylalanine or tryptophan at the end of this CDR3 makes a read error likely. The limits of the CDR3 on the DNA are not certain, so only TCRdb's listed CDR3 is given. This rearrangement joins TRBV3-1 (or the pseudogene TRBV3-2) to TRBJ2-3; the table's D call, TRBD2, was not checked against the DNA. CDR1 is LGHDT and CDR2 is YNNKEL in the germline V gene (reference sequence). Both ends counted, the CDR3 spans 11 residues. CDR3: CASSQGGGAVI.

The CDR3 DNA reads TGTGCCAGCAGCTTAGAGGGGGCCTATGGCTACACCTTC. This codes for CASSLEGAYGYTF. This chain links TRBV7-9 with TRBJ1-2; 7 nucleotides agree with TRBD1. The junction had 0 bases not matched to a gene; V was cut back by 1 base and J by 4 bases. CDR3 length: 13 amino acids. Germline V gives CDR1 SEHNR, CDR2 FQNEAQ (reference sequence).

The chain couples TRBV10-3 to TRBJ2-3; 8 bases are shared with TRBD1. The CDR3 is 12 residues long. In germline, CDR1 is ENHRY, CDR2 SYGVKD. Trimming took 10 bases from V and 5 from J; bases not matched to a gene: 5. DNA of the CDR3: TGTGCCACCCGGACAGGGAAAGATACGCAGTATTTT. Protein: CATRTGKDTQYF.

V gene TRBV12-3 or TRBV12-4 combines with J gene TRBJ2-4; D is uncertain. V was pared by 6 bases and J by 9 bases, with 12 bases between. This CDR3 comprises 12 residues. CDR3 loop: CASSESYGIQYF. CDR3 bases: TGTGCCAGCAGCGAAAGCTACGGCATTCAGTACTTC.

The chain combines TRBV4-1 with TRBJ2-3, with D maybe TRBD2 (6 bases). Germline CDR1 and CDR2: MGHRA and YSYEKL. V lost 4 bases and J 0 bases, leaving 11 bases between the germline ends. This CDR3 region has 15 residues. Here the CDR3 DNA reads TGCGCCAGCAGCCTCGGGGGAACGAGCACAGATACGCAGTATTTT. Residues: CASSLGGTSTDTQYF.

The chain is built from TRBV2 and TRBJ2-1; perhaps TRBD2 as D (6 bases). The CDR3 extends over 13 amino acids. Germline lookup yields CDR1 SNHLY and CDR2 FYNNEI. V was cut by 5 bases and J by 9 bases, with 14 bases left in between. CDR3 coding DNA: TGTGCCAGCAGTCGGGACTTTTCGGGTGAGCAGTTCTTC. It specifies CASSRDFSGEQFF.

The V and J genes are TRBV7-2 and TRBJ2-4; tentative D call: TRBD2 (6 bases). The CDR3 has 16 residues. The germline V and J ends were trimmed by 0 bases and 0 bases, with 9 bases remaining between them. Germline V gene data show CDR1 as SGHTA and CDR2 as FQGNSA. The CDR3 nucleotides read TGTGCCAGCAGCTTAGCCGGGGGTCTAGCCAAAAACATTCAGTACTTC. Translating gives CASSLAGGLAKNIQYF.

The CDR3 bases are TGTGCCAGTAAGCCGGGACAGGGGTACCACAATGAGCAGTTCTTC. Its translation: CASKPGQGYHNEQFF. The chain joins TRBV19 to TRBJ2-1, with 10 positions matching TRBD1. This CDR3 contains 15 residues. Germline V gene lookup returns CDR1 LNHDA and CDR2 SQIVND (reference sequence). With 7 bases clipped from V and 5 bases from J, the junction kept 8 bases outside the gene matches.

This chain joins TRBV5-1 and TRBJ2-5; 9 bases align to TRBD1. Germline V gene data show CDR1 as SGHRS and CDR2 as YFSETQ. The CDR3 length is 14 residues. The V and J ends lost 3 bases and 5 bases, in that order; junction bases with no gene match: 5. CDR3 nucleotide sequence: TGCGCCAGCAGCTGGACAGGGGAAAAGGAGACCCAGTACTTC. Protein product: CASSWTGEKETQYF. Drawing the rest from reference TRBV5-1 and TRBJ2-5, the complete variable domain is KAGVTQTPRYLIKTRGQQVTLSCSPISGHRSVSWYQQTPGQGLQFLFEYFSETQRNKGNFPGRFSGRQFSNSRSEMNVSTLELGDSALYLCASSWTGEKETQYFGPGTRLLVL.

The table lists this clone with a few counts. The V and J genes are TRBV7-6 and TRBJ1-5; D remains unclear. The CDR3 loop spans 17 amino acids. The germline gives CDR1 SGHVS, CDR2 FNYEAQ. V dropped 2 bases and J dropped 4 bases, with 18 bases sitting between them. The CDR3 bases are TGTGCCAGCAGCTTATCGGGCAGCCGGGGTTGGAATCAGCCCCAGCATTTT. Residues: CASSLSGSRGWNQPQHF.

This clone showed up many times. The J gene is TRBJ1-5, the V gene TRBV4-2; D uncertain. CDR1 and CDR2 (germline): LGHNA, YNFKEQ. The CDR3 runs to 14 residues. Between the trimmed V and J ends, which lost 4 bases and 4 bases, there was a span of 11 bases. The CDR3 loop reads CASSRDTVNQPQHF. For the CDR3, the DNA is TGTGCCAGCAGCCGTGACACAGTTAATCAGCCCCAGCATTTT.